The rows below give T cell receptor beta chains drawn from one sample of a study of response to subunit inactivated influenza vaccine. TCRdb ran MiXCR on the RT-PCR reads and lists one entry per CDR3 protein. The sample shows some 800,000 distinct CDR3 sequences, around 20% of them seen only once. The source was PBMCs from blood, collected about 5 days after vaccination. All receptors come from a man aged 45-60 years who received an inactivated influenza vaccine. Both conserved end residues are part of each CDR3. A D gene is named only where the DNA matches it firmly. Expanded clones get a size class; other rows say once, few or many, or leave the size out.

clone_size j_call v_call d_call cdr3_nt cdr3_aa
NA TRBJ2-7 TRBV5-5 NA TGTGCCAGCAGCTTGGAGAGGCTCCTGTCCTACGAGCAGTACTTC CASSLERLLSYEQYF
NA TRBJ2-2 TRBV7-3 NA TGTGCCAGCAGCTCCCTTGCCACCGGGGAGCTGTTTTTT CASSSLATGELFF
many TRBJ2-1 TRBV5-1 TRBD1 TGCGCCAGCAGCCTGACAGGGGGGGTCCCCTACAATGAGCAGTTCTTC CASSLTGGVPYNEQFF
NA TRBJ2-2 TRBV20-1 TRBD1 TGCAGTGCAAATCCTACAGGGGGCACAAACACCGGGGAGCTGTTTTTT CSANPTGGTNTGELFF
few TRBJ2-1 TRBV5-5 NA TGTGCCAGCAGCCCGGGGTCGACAGGCCACTACAATGAGCAGTTCTTC CASSPGSTGHYNEQFF
NA TRBJ2-3 TRBV20-1 TRBD2 TGCAGTGCGCGGGAGCCGGGCCCAGATACGCAGTATTTT CSAREPGPDTQYF
few TRBJ2-7 TRBV12-3/TRBV12-4 NA TGTGCCAGCACCTCCGGGGAGAAGGACACCTACGAGCAGTACTTC CASTSGEKDTYEQYF
once TRBJ2-1 TRBV7-2 NA TGTGCCAGCAGCCCCCGCATCGGGGGGCCCAATGAGCAGTTCTTC CASSPRIGGPNEQFF
NA TRBJ2-2 TRBV5-1 TRBD1 TGCGCCAGCAGCTTGGTATCGCAGGGGGCAATTGCCGGGGAGCTGTTTTTT CASSLVSQGAIAGELFF
few TRBJ2-5 TRBV7-2 NA TGTGCCAGCAGCTTAAATGTCGGGCGCCAGTACTTC CASSLNVGRQYF
few TRBJ1-5 TRBV6-2/TRBV6-3 NA TGTGCCAGCAGTTCTTCTTGGAGGACTGGCAATCAGCCCCAGCATTTT CASSSSWRTGNQPQHF
NA TRBJ2-7 TRBV6-1 NA TGTGCCAGCAGTGAAGTCCCTAGCGAGCAGTACTTC CASSEVPSEQYF
NA TRBJ1-1 TRBV6-2/TRBV6-3 NA TGTGCCAGCAAACAGGACTTTAACACTGAAGCTTTCTTT CASKQDFNTEAFF
few TRBJ1-5 TRBV7-9 NA TGTGCCAGCAGTCCACAGGGTTTTCAGCCCCAGCATTTT CASSPQGFQPQHF
few TRBJ1-2 TRBV30 TRBD1 TGTGCCTGGAGTGCCCCGGGACAGAGCTATGGCTACACCTTC CAWSAPGQSYGYTF
NA TRBJ2-3 TRBV9 TRBD2 TGTGCCAGCAGCGTAGCCGGCGGGAGCTCAGCAGATACGCAGTATTTT CASSVAGGSSADTQYF
NA TRBJ1-2 TRBV9 TRBD1 TGTGCCAGCAGCGTAGTTCCAACAGGGGACTATGGCTACACCTTC CASSVVPTGDYGYTF
few TRBJ2-5 TRBV20-1 NA TGCAGTGCTAGAGAGCCCTTGCAAGAGACCCAGTACTTC CSAREPLQETQYF
few TRBJ2-1 TRBV20-1 TRBD2 TGCAGTGCTAGAGCTAGCGGGAGCATCGATGAGCAGTTCTTC CSARASGSIDEQFF
NA TRBJ2-7 TRBV7-2 NA TGTGCCAGCAGCTTAAACCCGGCCGTCTACGAGCAGTACTTC CASSLNPAVYEQYF
NA TRBJ1-1 TRBV20-1 NA TGCAGTGCTAGAGAGAGGCTGGGAGCTTTCTTT CSARERLGAFF
many TRBJ2-1 TRBV5-1 NA TGCGCCAGCAGCTTGGTGCAGGGTTCATACAATGAGCAGTTCTTC CASSLVQGSYNEQFF
NA TRBJ2-3 TRBV11-1 NA TGTGCCAGCAGCTTAGCGGGGATTCCAGATACGCAGTATTTT CASSLAGIPDTQYF
NA TRBJ1-2 TRBV20-1 NA TGCAGTGCCCGGGGCATGAGGGCCTATGGCTACACCTTC CSARGMRAYGYTF
NA TRBJ2-1 TRBV20-1 NA TGCAGTGCTAGGCCACAGGGAACCTACAATGAGCAGTTCTTC CSARPQGTYNEQFF
few TRBJ1-1 TRBV5-1 TRBD1 TGCGCCAGCAGCCCGACCGACAGGGGAAGAATAATGAACACTGAAGCTTTCTTT CASSPTDRGRIMNTEAFF
NA TRBJ2-3 TRBV7-8 TRBD2 TGTGCCAGCAGCGAAGGAGGCGGGAGAGGGGCAGATACGCAGTATTTT CASSEGGGRGADTQYF
NA TRBJ2-1 TRBV28 NA TGTGCCAGCACCCTGGGCCACGGTACTACCTACAATGAGCAGTTCTTC CASTLGHGTTYNEQFF
NA TRBJ2-7 TRBV20-1 NA TGCAGTGCCGTGATTAGTCGGGAAAACGGGCAGTACTTC CSAVISRENGQYF